This T cell receptor beta chain was sequenced for a study of T cell responses to AZD1222 COVID-19 vaccine. Study-level points and caveats: Just six or seven AZD1222 recipients tested seropositive at baseline. Clonal diversity was possibly underestimated, and the donors were mostly white British, with more females. Spike regions recognized by vaccine-associated CD4 TCRs spanned the protein, led by 160-218 and 743-854.

As regards this clone: Its antigen remains unidentified.

Germline V gene lookup returns CDR1 LNHDA and CDR2 SQIVND (reference sequence). The CDR3 is 13 amino acids. V lost 6 bases to trimming and J lost 4 bases, with 12 bases between them. Here immunoSEQ multiplex PCR was the method, and the copy in TCRdb shows in-frame clones only, minus some. The sample has some 150,000 clones; more than 80% are singletons. This clonotype was sampled from an adult who received the AZD1222 COVID-19 vaccine. The V gene is TRBV19, the J gene TRBJ1-2; D may be TRBD1 (6 bases). The sample in question was peripheral blood, obtained 28 days after the second AZD1222 dose. CDR3 DNA: TGTGCCAGTAGCGACAGGATTGGCTATGGCTACACCTTC. It specifies CASSDRIGYGYTF. The whole variable domain, remainder taken from reference TRBV19 and TRBJ1-2, is DGGITQSPKYLFRKEGQNVTLSCEQNLNHDAMYWYRQDPGQGLRLIYYSQIVNDFQKGDIAEGYSVSREKKESFPLTVTSAQKNPTAFYLCASSDRIGYGYTFGSGTRLTVV.